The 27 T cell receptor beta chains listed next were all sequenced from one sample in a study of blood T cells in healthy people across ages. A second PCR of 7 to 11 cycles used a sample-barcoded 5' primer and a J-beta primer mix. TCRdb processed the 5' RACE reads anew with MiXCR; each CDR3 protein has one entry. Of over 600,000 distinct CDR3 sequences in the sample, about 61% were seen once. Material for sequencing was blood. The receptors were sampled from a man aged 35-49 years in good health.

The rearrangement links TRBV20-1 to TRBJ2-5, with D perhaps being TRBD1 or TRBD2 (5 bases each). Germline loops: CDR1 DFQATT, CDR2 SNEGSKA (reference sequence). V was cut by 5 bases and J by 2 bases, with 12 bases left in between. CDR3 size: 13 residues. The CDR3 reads CSAGGRRQETQYF. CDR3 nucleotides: TGCAGTGCTGGGGGACGCCGACAAGAGACCCAGTACTTC.

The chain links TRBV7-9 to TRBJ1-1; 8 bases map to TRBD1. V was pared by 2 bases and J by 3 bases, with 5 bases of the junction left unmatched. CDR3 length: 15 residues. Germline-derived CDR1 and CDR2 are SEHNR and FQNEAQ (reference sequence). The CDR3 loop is CASSLSQGADTEAFF. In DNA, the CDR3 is TGTGCCAGCAGCTTAAGTCAGGGGGCGGACACTGAAGCTTTCTTT.

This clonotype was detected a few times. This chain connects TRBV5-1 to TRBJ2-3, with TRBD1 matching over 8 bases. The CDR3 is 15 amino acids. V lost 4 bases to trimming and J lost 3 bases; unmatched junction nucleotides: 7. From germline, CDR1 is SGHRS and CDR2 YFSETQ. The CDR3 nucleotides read TGCGCCAGCAGCCAGGACAGGGCGAGGACAGATACGCAGTATTTT. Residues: CASSQDRARTDTQYF.

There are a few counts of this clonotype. The CDR3 coding sequence is TGTGCCAGCAGTTCCTCAACTTCACACAGGGCCAATGGCTACACCTTC. As protein: CASSSSTSHRANGYTF. The chain carries TRBV28 and TRBJ1-2; the D gene is possibly TRBD1 (6 bases). Germline assignment: CDR1 MDHEN and CDR2 SYDVKM. Trimming stripped 4 bases from V and 6 bases from J, with 21 bases between. The length of the CDR3 is 16 residues.

The CDR3 nucleotides are TGTGCCAGCAGCTCTTCACCGGACTTTTCGAGGGGCTACACCTTC. It yields the protein CASSSSPDFSRGYTF. The V call is TRBV7-8, the J call TRBJ1-2; D is unresolved. The germline V gene has CDR1 SGHVS and CDR2 FQNEAQ. Trimming stripped 4 bases from V and 8 bases from J, with 20 bases between. The CDR3 spans 15 residues.

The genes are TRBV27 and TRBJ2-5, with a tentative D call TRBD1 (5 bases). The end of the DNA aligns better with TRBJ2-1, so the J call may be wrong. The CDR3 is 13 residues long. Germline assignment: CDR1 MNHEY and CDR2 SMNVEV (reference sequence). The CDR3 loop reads CASSPRVPKTQFF. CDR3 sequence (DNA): TGTGCCAGCAGCCCCAGGGTCCCAAAGACCCAGTTCTTC.

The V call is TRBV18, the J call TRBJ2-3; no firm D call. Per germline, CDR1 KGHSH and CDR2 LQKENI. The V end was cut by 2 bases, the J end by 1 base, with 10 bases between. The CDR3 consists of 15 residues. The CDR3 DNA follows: TGTGCCAGCTCACCATACGAGTCGGGCACAGATACGCAGTATTTT. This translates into CASSPYESGTDTQYF.

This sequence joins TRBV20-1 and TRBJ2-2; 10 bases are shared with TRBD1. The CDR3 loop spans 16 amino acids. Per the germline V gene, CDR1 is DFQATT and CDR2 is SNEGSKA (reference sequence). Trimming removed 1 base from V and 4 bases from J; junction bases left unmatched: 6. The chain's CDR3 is CSARAQDRGFTGELFF. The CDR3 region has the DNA TGCAGTGCTAGAGCCCAGGACAGGGGGTTCACCGGGGAGCTGTTTTTT.

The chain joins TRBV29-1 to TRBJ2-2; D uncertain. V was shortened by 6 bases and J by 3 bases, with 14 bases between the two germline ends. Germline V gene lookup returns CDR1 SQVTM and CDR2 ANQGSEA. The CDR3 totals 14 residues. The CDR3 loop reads CSVGGGRHTGELFF. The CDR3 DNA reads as TGCAGCGTCGGCGGCGGCAGACACACCGGGGAGCTGTTTTTT.

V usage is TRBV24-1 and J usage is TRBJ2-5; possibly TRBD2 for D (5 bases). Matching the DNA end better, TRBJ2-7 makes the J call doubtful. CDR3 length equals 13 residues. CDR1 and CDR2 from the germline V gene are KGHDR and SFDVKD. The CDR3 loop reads CATRALGSYEQYF. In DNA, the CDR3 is TGTGCCACCAGGGCTTTGGGGAGCTACGAGCAGTACTTC.

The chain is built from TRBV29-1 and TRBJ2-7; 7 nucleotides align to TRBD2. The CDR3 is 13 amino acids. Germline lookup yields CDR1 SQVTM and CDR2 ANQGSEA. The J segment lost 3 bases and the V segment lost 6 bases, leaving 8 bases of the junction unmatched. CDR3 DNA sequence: TGCAGCGTCGCCGGGACTACCGACTACGAGCAGTACTTC. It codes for CSVAGTTDYEQYF.

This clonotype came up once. The chain's CDR3 is CAINQGAGETEAFF. CDR3 DNA sequence: TGTGCCATCAACCAGGGGGCAGGAGAGACTGAAGCTTTCTTT. V usage is TRBV10-3 and J usage is TRBJ1-1; 8 nucleotides match TRBD1. Germline trimming cut 7 bases from V and 5 bases from J; bases unmatched to any gene: 9. Looked up from germline, CDR1 is ENHRY and CDR2 is SYGVKD. The CDR3 is 14 residues long.

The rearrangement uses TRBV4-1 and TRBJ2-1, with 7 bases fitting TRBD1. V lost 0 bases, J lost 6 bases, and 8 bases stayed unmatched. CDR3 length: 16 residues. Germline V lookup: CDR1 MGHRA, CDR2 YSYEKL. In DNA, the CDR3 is TGCGCCAGCAGCCAAGATCCGGGACAGACAATCAATGAGCAGTTCTTC. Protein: CASSQDPGQTINEQFF.

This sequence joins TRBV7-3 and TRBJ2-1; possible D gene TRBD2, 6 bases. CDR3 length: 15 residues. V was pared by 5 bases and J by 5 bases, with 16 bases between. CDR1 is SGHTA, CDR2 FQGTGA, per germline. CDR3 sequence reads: CASSPMAGPNNEQFF. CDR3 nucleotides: TGTGCCAGCAGCCCCATGGCGGGACCAAACAATGAGCAGTTCTTC.

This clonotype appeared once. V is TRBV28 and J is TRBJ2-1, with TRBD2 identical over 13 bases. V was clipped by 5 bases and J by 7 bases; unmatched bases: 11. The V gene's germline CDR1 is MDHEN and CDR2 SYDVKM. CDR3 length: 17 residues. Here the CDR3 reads CASSTGLLAGGWNEQFF. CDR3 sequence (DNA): TGTGCCAGCAGTACCGGACTACTAGCGGGGGGGTGGAATGAGCAGTTCTTC.

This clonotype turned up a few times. Here the CDR3 reads CASSRGQGPFYGYTF. The CDR3 nucleotides read TGTGCCAGCAGCCGCGGACAGGGGCCGTTCTATGGCTACACCTTC. The V and J genes are TRBV7-9 and TRBJ1-2; TRBD1 matches at 9 bases. Germline CDR1 and CDR2: SEHNR and FQNEAQ (reference sequence). There are 15 residues in the CDR3. V was clipped by 5 bases and J by 4 bases; unmatched bases: 8.

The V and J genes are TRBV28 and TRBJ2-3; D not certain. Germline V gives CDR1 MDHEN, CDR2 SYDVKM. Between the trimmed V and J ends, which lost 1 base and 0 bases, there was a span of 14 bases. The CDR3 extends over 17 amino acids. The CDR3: CASSLLSRSGSTDTQYF. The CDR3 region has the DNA TGTGCCAGCAGTTTATTATCTCGATCAGGAAGCACAGATACGCAGTATTTT.

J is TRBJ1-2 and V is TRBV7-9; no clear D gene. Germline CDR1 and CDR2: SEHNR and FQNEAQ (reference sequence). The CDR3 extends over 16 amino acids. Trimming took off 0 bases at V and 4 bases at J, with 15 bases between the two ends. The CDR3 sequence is CASSLATPLATYGYTF. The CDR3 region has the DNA TGTGCCAGCAGCTTAGCAACCCCCTTGGCCACCTATGGCTACACCTTC.

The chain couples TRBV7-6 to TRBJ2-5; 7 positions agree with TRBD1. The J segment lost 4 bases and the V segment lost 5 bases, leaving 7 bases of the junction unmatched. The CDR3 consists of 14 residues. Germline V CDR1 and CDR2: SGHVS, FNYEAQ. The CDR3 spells CASSADRDLETQYF. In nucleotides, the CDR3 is TGTGCCAGCAGCGCAGACAGGGACCTAGAGACCCAGTACTTC.

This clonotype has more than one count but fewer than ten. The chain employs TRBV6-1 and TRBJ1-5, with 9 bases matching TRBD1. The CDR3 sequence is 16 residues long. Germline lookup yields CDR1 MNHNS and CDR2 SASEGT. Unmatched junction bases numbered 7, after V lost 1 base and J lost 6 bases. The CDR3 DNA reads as TGTGCCAGCAGTGAAGTGGGACAGGGAGTGGGTCAGCCCCAGCATTTT. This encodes CASSEVGQGVGQPQHF.

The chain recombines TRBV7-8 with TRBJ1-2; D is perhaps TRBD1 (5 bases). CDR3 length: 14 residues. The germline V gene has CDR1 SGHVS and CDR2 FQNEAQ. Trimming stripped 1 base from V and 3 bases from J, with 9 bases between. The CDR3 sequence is CASSLGGPDYGYTF. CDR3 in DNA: TGTGCCAGCAGCTTAGGGGGCCCTGACTATGGCTACACCTTC.

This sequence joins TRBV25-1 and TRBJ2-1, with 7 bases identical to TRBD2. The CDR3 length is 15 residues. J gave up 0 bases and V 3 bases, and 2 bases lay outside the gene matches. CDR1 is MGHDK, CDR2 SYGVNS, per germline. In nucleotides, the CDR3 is TGTGCCAGCAGTGAGATAGCGGGCTCCTACAATGAGCAGTTCTTC. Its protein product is CASSEIAGSYNEQFF.

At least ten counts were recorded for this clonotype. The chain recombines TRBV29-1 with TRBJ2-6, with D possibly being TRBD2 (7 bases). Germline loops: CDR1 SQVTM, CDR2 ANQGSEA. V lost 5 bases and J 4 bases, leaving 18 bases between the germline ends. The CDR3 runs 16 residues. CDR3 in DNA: TGCAGCGTTCTACTTAAGGGGGGGCAAGGGGCCAACGTCCTGACTTTC. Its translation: CSVLLKGGQGANVLTF.

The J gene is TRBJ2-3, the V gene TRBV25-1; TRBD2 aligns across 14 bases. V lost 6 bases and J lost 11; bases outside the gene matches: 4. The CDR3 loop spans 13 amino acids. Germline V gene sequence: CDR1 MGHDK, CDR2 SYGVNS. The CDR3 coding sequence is TGTGCCAGCAGAGTGGGGACTAGCGGGAGGCAGTATTTT. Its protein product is CASRVGTSGRQYF. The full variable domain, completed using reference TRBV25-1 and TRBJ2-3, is EADIYQTPRYLVIGTGKKITLECSQTMGHDKMYWYQQDPGMELHLIHYSYGVNSTEKGDLSSESTVSRIRTEHFPLTLESARPSHTSQYLCASRVGTSGRQYFGPGTRLTVL.

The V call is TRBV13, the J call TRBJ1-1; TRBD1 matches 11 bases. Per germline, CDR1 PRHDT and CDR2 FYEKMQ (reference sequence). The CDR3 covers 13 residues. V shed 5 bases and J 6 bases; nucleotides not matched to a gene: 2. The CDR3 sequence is CASSADRGPEAFF. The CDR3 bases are TGTGCCAGCAGCGCGGACAGGGGGCCTGAAGCTTTCTTT.

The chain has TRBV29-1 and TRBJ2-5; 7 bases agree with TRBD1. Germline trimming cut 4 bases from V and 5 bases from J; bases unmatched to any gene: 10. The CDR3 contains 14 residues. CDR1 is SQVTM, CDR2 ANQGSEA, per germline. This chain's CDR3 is CSVGARTGRETQYF. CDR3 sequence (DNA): TGCAGCGTTGGGGCAAGGACAGGAAGGGAGACCCAGTACTTC.

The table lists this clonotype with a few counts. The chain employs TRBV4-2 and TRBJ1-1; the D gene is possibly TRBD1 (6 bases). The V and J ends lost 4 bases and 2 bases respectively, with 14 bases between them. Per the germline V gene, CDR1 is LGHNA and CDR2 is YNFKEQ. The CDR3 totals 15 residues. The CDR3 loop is CASSPVPGANTEAFF. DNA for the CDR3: TGTGCCAGCAGCCCGGTCCCAGGGGCCAACACTGAAGCTTTCTTT.